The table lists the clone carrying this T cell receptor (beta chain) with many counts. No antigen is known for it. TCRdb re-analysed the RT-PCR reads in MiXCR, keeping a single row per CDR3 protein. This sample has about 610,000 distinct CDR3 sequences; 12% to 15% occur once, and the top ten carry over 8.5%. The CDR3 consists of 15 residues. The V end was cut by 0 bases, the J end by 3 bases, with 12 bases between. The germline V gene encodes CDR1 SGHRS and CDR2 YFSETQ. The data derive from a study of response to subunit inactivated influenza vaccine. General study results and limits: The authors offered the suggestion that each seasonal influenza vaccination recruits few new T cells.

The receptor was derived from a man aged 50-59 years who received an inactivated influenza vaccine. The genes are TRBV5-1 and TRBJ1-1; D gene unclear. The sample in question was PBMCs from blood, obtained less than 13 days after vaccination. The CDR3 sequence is CASSLVTRLDTEAFF. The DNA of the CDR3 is TGCGCCAGCAGCTTGGTTACTCGGTTGGACACTGAAGCTTTCTTT.